This T cell receptor beta chain was captured in a study of OX40 agonist ivuxolimab in advanced cancers. Whole-study context: Patients with hepatocellular carcinoma, melanoma, renal cell or head and neck cancer made up the dose-escalation patients.

The data were produced by immunoSEQ multiplex PCR, yet TCRdb's version contains in-frame clones alone and is incomplete. The data show more than 65,000 clones, with roughly three quarters seen just once and 5% held by the top ten. CDR3 length equals 15 residues. Germline V gives CDR1 SQVTM, CDR2 ANQGSEA. The trim removed 3 bases at V and 3 bases at J, leaving 6 bases unmatched. The source of this sequence is an adult with an advanced solid tumor such as melanoma, head and neck, liver or kidney cancer. Specimen: CD4+ or CD8+ T cells sorted from blood, collected in a trial of the OX40 agonist ivuxolimab. The rearrangement joins TRBV29-1 to TRBJ2-1; TRBD2 matches 9 bases. CDR3 loop: CSVERSGRYYNEQFF. The DNA for the CDR3 is TGCAGCGTTGAGAGGAGCGGGAGGTACTACAATGAGCAGTTCTTC.